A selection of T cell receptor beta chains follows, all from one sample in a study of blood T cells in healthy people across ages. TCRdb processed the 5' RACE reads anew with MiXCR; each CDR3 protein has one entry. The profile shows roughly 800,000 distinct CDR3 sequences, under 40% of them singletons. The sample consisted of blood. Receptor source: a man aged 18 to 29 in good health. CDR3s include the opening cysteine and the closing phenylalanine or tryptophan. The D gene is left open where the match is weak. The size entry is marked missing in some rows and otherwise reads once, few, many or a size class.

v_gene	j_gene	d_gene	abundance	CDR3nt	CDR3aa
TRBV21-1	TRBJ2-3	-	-	TGTGCCAGCAGCAAAGAATGGTCGGCGGGGCAGAGCACAGATACGCAGTATTTT	CASSKEWSAGQSTDTQYF
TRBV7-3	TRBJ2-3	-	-	TGTGCCAGCAGCTTAGCCGGGCTCACAGATACGCAGTATTTT	CASSLAGLTDTQYF
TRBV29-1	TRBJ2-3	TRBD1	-	TGCAGCGTTGAAGGGGGGACAGGGCCGCTAGGGGATACGCAGTATTTT	CSVEGGTGPLGDTQYF
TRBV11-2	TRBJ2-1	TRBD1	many	TGTGCCAGCAGCCTGGACAGGGGAACCTACAATGAGCAGTTCTTC	CASSLDRGTYNEQFF
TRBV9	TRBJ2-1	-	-	TGTGCCAGCAGCGTAGCAGTGCGGGGTTACAATGAGCAGTTCTTC	CASSVAVRGYNEQFF
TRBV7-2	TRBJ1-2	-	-	TGTACCAGCAGCTTAGCGGGACCGCCTGGGGGCTACACCTTC	CTSSLAGPPGGYTF
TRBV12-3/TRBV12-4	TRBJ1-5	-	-	TGTGCCAGCAGGCGAGGGAGGGGCGGTCAGCCCCAGCATTTT	CASRRGRGGQPQHF
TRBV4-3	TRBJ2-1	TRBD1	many	TGCGCCAGCAGCCAAGGACAGGGCTTCTCCTACAATGAGCAGTTCTTC	CASSQGQGFSYNEQFF
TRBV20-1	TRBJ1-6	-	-	TGCCGTGCTAGATCCCCTCCTGGAACATATTCACCCCTCCACTTT	CRARSPPGTYSPLHF
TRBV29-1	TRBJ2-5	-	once	TGCAGCGTGACCGTTTCCCGGGAGACCCAGTACTTC	CSVTVSRETQYF
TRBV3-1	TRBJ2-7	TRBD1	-	TGTGCCAGCAGCCCCGACAGGGGGTGGTACAATGAGCAGTACTTC	CASSPDRGWYNEQYF
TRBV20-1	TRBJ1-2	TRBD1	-	TGCAGTGCTTCAGTGGGACAGGGGCCCTATGGCTACACCTTC	CSASVGQGPYGYTF
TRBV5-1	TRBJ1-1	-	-	TGCGCCAGCAGCTTCGGTGTGGACTCCGGGGGGATAAGGACTGAAGCTTTCTTT	CASSFGVDSGGIRTEAFF
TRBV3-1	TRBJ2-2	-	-	TGTGCCAGCAGCCAATTCAAAACCGGGGAGCTGTTTTTT	CASSQFKTGELFF
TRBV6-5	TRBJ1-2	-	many	TGTGCCAGCAGCCTCGACAGGCTCTATGGCTACACCTTC	CASSLDRLYGYTF
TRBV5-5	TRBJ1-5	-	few	TGTGCCAGCAGCTTGGCTGGACTCGATAATCAGCCCCAGCATTTT	CASSLAGLDNQPQHF
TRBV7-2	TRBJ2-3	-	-	TGTGCCAGCAGCTTTACAGGGTCGGGAGATACGCAGTATTTT	CASSFTGSGDTQYF
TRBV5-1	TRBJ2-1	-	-	TGCGCCAGCAGCTTGTCCCAGGGGTGGAATGAGCAGTTCTTC	CASSLSQGWNEQFF
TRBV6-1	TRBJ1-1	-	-	TGTGCCAGCAGGGGGGAGGGGACGAACACTGAAGCTTTCTTT	CASRGEGTNTEAFF
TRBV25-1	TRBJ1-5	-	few	TGTGCCAGCAGCGAGAGCAATCAGCCCCAGCATTTT	CASSESNQPQHF
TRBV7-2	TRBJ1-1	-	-	TGTGCCAGCAGCCCTGACTGGGTAGCCACTGAAGCTTTCTTT	CASSPDWVATEAFF
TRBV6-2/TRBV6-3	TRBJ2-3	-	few	TGTGCCAGCAGTTCACCCGGGGGGCCCTCCCTTTCAGATACGCAGTATTTT	CASSSPGGPSLSDTQYF
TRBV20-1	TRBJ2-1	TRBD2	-	TGCAGTGCTAGATTATTGACTAGCGGGATCCCCGGGCCACACAATGAGCAGTTCTTC	CSARLLTSGIPGPHNEQFF
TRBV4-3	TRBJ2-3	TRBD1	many	TGCGCCAGCAGCCGAGGACAGGGCTCTGTAACAGATACGCAGTATTTT	CASSRGQGSVTDTQYF
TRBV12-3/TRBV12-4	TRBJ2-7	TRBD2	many	TGTGCCAGCAGGGGGGGAGGGAGTCTCTACGAGCAGTACTTC	CASRGGGSLYEQYF
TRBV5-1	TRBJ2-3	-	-	TGCGCCAGCAGCTGGGAGGCTAGTGGGTCAGATACGCAGTATTTT	CASSWEASGSDTQYF
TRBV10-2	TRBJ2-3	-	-	TGCGCCAGCAGTGAGACTAGTATGGCAGATACGCAGTATTTT	CASSETSMADTQYF
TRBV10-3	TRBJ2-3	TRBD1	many	TGTGCCATCAGTGTAGGGACAGGGGCCTCTAGCACAGATACGCAGTATTTT	CAISVGTGASSTDTQYF
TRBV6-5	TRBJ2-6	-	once	TGTGCCAGCAGATTTACTGAGGGAATCAACTCTGGGGCCAACGTCCTGACTTTC	CASRFTEGINSGANVLTF
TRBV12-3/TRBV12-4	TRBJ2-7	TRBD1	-	TGTGCCAGCAGTCCCGGGACAGAGGACGAGCAGTACTTC	CASSPGTEDEQYF
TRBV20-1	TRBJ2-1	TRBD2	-	TGCAGTGCGGGGGGGACTAGCGGGGGTAGCTCCTACAATGAGCAGTTCTTC	CSAGGTSGGSSYNEQFF
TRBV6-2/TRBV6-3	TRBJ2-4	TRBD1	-	TGTGCCAGCAGTTACCCGGTGGGGACAGTAGACATTCAGTACTTC	CASSYPVGTVDIQYF
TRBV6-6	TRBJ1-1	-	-	TGTGCCAGCAGTACGGAGGCCACTGAAGCTTTCTTT	CASSTEATEAFF
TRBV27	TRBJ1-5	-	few	TGTGCCAGTCAGACTCAAGGAGGCAATCAGCCCCAGCATTTT	CASQTQGGNQPQHF
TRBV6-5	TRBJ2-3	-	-	TGTGCCAGCAGTTACTCGACGTTTGATGTTTCGGACGATACGCAGTATTTT	CASSYSTFDVSDDTQYF
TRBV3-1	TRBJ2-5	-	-	TGTGCCAGCAGCCCTCCTCCGGTCAGGAAAGAGACCCAGTACTTC	CASSPPPVRKETQYF
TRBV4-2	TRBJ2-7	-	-	TGTGCCAGCAGCCAAGACGGCCTTTCCTACGGGCAGTACTTC	CASSQDGLSYGQYF
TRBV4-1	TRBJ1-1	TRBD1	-	TGCGCCAGCAGCCCCAAAGGGACAGGGGGAAAGGGTACTGAAGCTTTCTTT	CASSPKGTGGKGTEAFF
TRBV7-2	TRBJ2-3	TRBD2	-	TGTGCCACCGTCGTCTCTAGCGGGAGCACAGATACGCAGTATTTT	CATVVSSGSTDTQYF
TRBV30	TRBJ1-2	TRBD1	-	TGTGCCTGGAGTGGCCGGGACAGGAACTATGACTACACCTTC	CAWSGRDRNYDYTF
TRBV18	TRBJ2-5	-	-	TGTGCCAGCTCACCATGGGCGTCAGCCCGAGAGACCCAGTACTTC	CASSPWASARETQYF
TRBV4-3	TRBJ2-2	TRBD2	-	TGCGCCAGCAGCCATTCCGGGACTAGCGGGGGTGGCGGGGAGCTGTTTTTT	CASSHSGTSGGGGELFF
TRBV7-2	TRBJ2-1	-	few	TGTGCCAGCAGCTTAAGCCCAATGCAGGGATACTACAATGAGCAGTTCTTC	CASSLSPMQGYYNEQFF
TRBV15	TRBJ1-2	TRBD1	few	TGTGCCACCAGCAGAGGTAGGGACAGGTTAACCCCCAAGGACTATGGCTACACCTTC	CATSRGRDRLTPKDYGYTF
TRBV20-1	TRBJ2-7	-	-	TGCAGTACTAGAGACCCCATCTACGAGCAGTACTTC	CSTRDPIYEQYF
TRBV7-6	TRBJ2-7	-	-	TGTGCCAGCAGCTCAGGGGCAGGTTTAAACTCATACGAGCAGTACTTC	CASSSGAGLNSYEQYF
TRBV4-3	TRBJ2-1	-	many	TGCGCCAGCAGCCAAGAGGGATTATACAATGAGCAGTTCTTC	CASSQEGLYNEQFF
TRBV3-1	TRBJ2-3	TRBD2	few	TGTGCCAGCAGCCAAGATTACGGGGGGGCAGCAGATACGCAGTATTTT	CASSQDYGGAADTQYF
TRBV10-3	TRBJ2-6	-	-	TGTGCCACCCAGGTAGCGCTCTCTGGGGCCAACGTCCTGACTTTC	CATQVALSGANVLTF
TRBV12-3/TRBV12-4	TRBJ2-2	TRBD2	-	TGTGCCAGCAGTACGACAAGCGGGGGGGATAACACCGGGGAGCTGTTTTTT	CASSTTSGGDNTGELFF
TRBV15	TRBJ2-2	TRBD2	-	TGTGCCACCAGCAGAGATACTGTGGGGGGGAAGCTGTTTTTT	CATSRDTVGGKLFF
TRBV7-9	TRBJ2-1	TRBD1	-	TGTGCCAGCAGCTCCGGAGGGACAGGATTCAAAGAGGGAAACAATGAGCAGTTCTTC	CASSSGGTGFKEGNNEQFF
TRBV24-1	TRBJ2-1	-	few	TGTGCCACCAGTGATGTAACCCGGAACAATGAGCAGTTCTTC	CATSDVTRNNEQFF
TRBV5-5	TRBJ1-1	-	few	TGTGCCAGCAGCCCGTACCCACCCAGGGGCCCCAGGGGCACTGAAGCTTTCTTT	CASSPYPPRGPRGTEAFF